The following is a T cell receptor beta chain sequence with its context. Its antigen remains unidentified. This entry is derived from a study of T cells expressing NK-cell markers. Study details: Sorted CD3+CD56+NKG2C+, CD3+CD56+NKG2C- and CD3+CD56-NKG2C+ T cells supplied TCR beta repertoires. In the group of eight sequenced donors, seven were HCMV-seropositive and one was seronegative.

Germline V gene sequence: CDR1 MNHEY, CDR2 SVGAGI. This CDR3 spans 13 amino acids. One entry per CDR3 protein, without DNA, is what TCRdb gives after re-calling the 5' RACE reads. The sample table includes some 460,000 distinct CDR3 sequences. Study findings and constraints: Whether expanded NKG2C+ T cell clones recognized HCMV stayed uncertain. The same clonotypes also predominated in the CD3+CD56-NKG2C+ fraction of a handful of donors.

This clonotype was sampled from a woman aged 50 to 60 in good health. The rearrangement uses TRBV6-5 and TRBJ2-5. Sequenced: blood T cells: a sorted CD56 or NKG2C T cell subset, CD4+ or CD8+ T cells, or bulk PBMC T cells (not recorded which). The CDR3 loop is CASSYSIFETQYF.